This T cell receptor beta chain was sequenced for a study of blood T cells in healthy people across ages. There are 13 residues in the CDR3. The V and J ends lost 0 bases and 6 bases respectively, with 11 bases between them. CDR1 is GTSNPN, CDR2 SVGIG, per germline (reference sequence). Then a second PCR, running about 6 to 12 cycles, was carried out with a sample-barcoded 5' primer and a J-beta primer mix. MiXCR was run by TCRdb on the 5' RACE reads, yielding one entry per CDR3 protein. The data contain 1,300,000 or so distinct CDR3 sequences, roughly 60% of them singletons. About this clonotype itself: Antigen unknown.

Every sample had a minimum of 6 million PBMCs isolated. Total RNA amounts of at least 6 micrograms were extracted per sample. Notes on the study in general: The study regarded diversity estimates from one million T cells as underestimates. Per million T cells, TCR beta diversity dropped about linearly as age rose.

V is TRBV30 and J is TRBJ1-2; D gene unclear. Sequenced input: blood. This clonotype originated in a young man in good health. The CDR3 here is CAWSVARSHGYTF. The CDR3 DNA reads TGTGCCTGGAGTGTAGCCAGGAGTCATGGCTACACCTTC.